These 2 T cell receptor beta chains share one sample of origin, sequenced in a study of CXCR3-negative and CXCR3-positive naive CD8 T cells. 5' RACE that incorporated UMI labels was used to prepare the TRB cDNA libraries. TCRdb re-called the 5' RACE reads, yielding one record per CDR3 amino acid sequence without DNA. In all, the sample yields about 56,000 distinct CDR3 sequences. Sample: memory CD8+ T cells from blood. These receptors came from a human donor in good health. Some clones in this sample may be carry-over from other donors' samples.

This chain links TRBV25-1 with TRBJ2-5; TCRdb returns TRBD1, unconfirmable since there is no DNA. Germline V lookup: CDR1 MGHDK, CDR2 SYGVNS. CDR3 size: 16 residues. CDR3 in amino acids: CASSDWTGGFGETQYF.

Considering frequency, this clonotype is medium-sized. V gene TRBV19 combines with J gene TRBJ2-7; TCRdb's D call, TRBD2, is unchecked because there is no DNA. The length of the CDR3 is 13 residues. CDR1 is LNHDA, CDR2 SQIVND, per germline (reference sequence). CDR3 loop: CASSAAGGYEQYF. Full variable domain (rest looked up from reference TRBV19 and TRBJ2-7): DGGITQSPKYLFRKEGQNVTLSCEQNLNHDAMYWYRQDPGQGLRLIYYSQIVNDFQKGDIAEGYSVSREKKESFPLTVTSAQKNPTAFYLCASSAAGGYEQYFGPGTRLTVT.